Below, 9 T cell receptor beta chains from the same sample are listed, as sequenced in a study of T cell repertoires in cytomegalovirus infection. A single record per CDR3 protein comes from TCRdb applying MiXCR to the reads. Here the sample spans some 920,000 distinct CDR3 sequences, less than 35% being singletons. Their specific antigens are unknown. Sequenced material: cultured CD8+ T cells from PBMCs, taken from culture after CMV antigen stimulation. The receptor source for this set is a human donor in good health (CMV status not recorded). Some clones in this sample may be carry-over from other donors' samples.

Ten or more counts support this clonotype. This sequence joins TRBV6-1 and TRBJ1-5; D is unclear. Germline loops: CDR1 MNHNS, CDR2 SASEGT. CDR3 length: 15 amino acids. Trimming took 0 bases from V and 7 from J, leaving 13 bases between them. This CDR3 reads CASSEALRGRQPQHF. As DNA, the CDR3 is TGTGCCAGCAGTGAAGCGCTTCGTGGTCGGCAGCCCCAGCATTTT.

The V call is TRBV6-1, the J call TRBJ2-3; maybe TRBD2 (5 bases). Germline-derived CDR1 and CDR2 are MNHNS and SASEGT. V was clipped by 3 bases and J by 9 bases, with 10 bases between them. This CDR3 spans 12 amino acids. CDR3 loop: CASSDYPGTQYF. The DNA of the CDR3 is TGTGCCAGCAGTGATTACCCGGGGACGCAGTATTTT.

V is TRBV7-9 and J is TRBJ2-7, with D perhaps being TRBD1 or TRBD2 (5 bases each). The V gene lost 4 bases and the J gene lost 2 bases, with 12 bases spanning the gap. There are 14 residues in the CDR3. Germline assignment: CDR1 SEHNR and CDR2 FQNEAQ (reference sequence). This CDR3 is CASSSWDRTYEQYF. The CDR3 coding sequence is TGTGCCAGCAGCTCATGGGACCGGACCTACGAGCAGTACTTC.

Only a few counts were recorded for this clonotype. The chain employs TRBV11-2 and TRBJ2-7; the D is unclear. Trimming cost V 1 base and J 7 bases, with 8 bases left between them. Per germline, CDR1 SGHAT and CDR2 FQNNGV. The CDR3 is 12 residues long. CDR3 residues: CASSLGLPEQYV. The CDR3 nucleotides read TGTGCCAGCAGCTTAGGGTTACCAGAGCAGTACGTC.

This clonotype was observed at least ten times. The chain employs TRBV7-8 and TRBJ2-1; D is ambiguous. Germline V gives CDR1 SGHVS, CDR2 FQNEAQ. The CDR3 consists of 12 residues. V lost 2 bases, J lost 8 bases, and 7 bases lay in between. CDR3 region: CASSLFSDEQFF. The CDR3 nucleotides are TGTGCCAGCAGCTTATTTTCCGATGAGCAGTTCTTC. Drawing the rest from reference TRBV7-8 and TRBJ2-1, the complete variable domain is GAGVSQSPRYKVAKRGQDVALRCDPISGHVSLFWYQQALGQGPEFLTYFQNEAQLDKSGLPSDRFFAERPEGSVSTLKIQRTQQEDSAVYLCASSLFSDEQFFGPGTRLTVL.

This clonotype has more than one count but fewer than ten. J is TRBJ1-6 and V is TRBV5-4; D is unresolved. The CDR3 is 17 residues long. Per the germline V gene, CDR1 is SGHNT and CDR2 is YYREEE (reference sequence). Trimming left V 2 bases short and J 0 bases short, with 12 bases between. The chain's CDR3 is CASSFYKRSSYNSPLHF. The CDR3 bases are TGTGCCAGCAGCTTTTACAAGCGGAGCTCCTATAATTCACCCCTCCACTTT. The full variable domain, its missing parts supplied by reference TRBV5-4 and TRBJ1-6, is ETGVTQSPTHLIKTRGQQVTLRCSSQSGHNTVSWYQQALGQGPQFIFQYYREEENGRGNFPPRFSGLQFPNYSSELNVNALELDDSALYLCASSFYKRSSYNSPLHFGNGTRLTVT.

Ten or more counts support this clonotype. The chain combines TRBV7-2 with TRBJ1-2; D not resolved. Trimming shortened V by 1 base and J by 6 bases, and 15 bases separated the two germline ends. The CDR3 spans 15 residues. The germline gives CDR1 SGHTA, CDR2 FQGNSA. The CDR3 loop is CASSLGQVLKDGYTF. As DNA, the CDR3 is TGTGCCAGCAGCTTAGGCCAGGTCCTAAAGGATGGCTACACCTTC.

This clonotype has more than one count but fewer than ten. This rearrangement joins TRBV7-2 to TRBJ2-2; 9 nucleotides match TRBD2. Germline V lookup: CDR1 SGHTA, CDR2 FQGNSA. J lost 7 bases, V lost 2 bases, and 5 bases had no gene match. This CDR3 is built from 15 residues. The CDR3 loop is CASSLTGLASGELFF. Written as DNA, the CDR3 is TGTGCCAGCAGCTTAACGGGACTAGCAAGCGGGGAGCTGTTTTTT.

This clonotype was seen a handful of times. This rearrangement joins TRBV4-3 to TRBJ1-6; 7 nucleotides agree with TRBD1. Germline loops: CDR1 LGHNA, CDR2 YSLEER. Trimming removed 4 bases from V and 7 bases from J; junction bases left unmatched: 16. This CDR3 is 18 amino acids long. CDR3 amino acids: CASSPSWQRGQRNSPLHF. CDR3 DNA: TGCGCCAGCAGCCCCTCATGGCAGCGGGGACAGCGGAATTCACCCCTCCACTTT.